A selection of T cell receptor beta chains follows, all from one sample in a study of blood T cell repertoires in COVID-19. Clones were sequenced by immunoSEQ multiplex PCR, and TCRdb holds only the in-frame ones, with some missing. The sample lists roughly 240,000 clones, approximately 85% occurring once. Sequenced: PBMCs or T cells enriched from blood (not recorded which). The receptors shown here come from a woman aged 50 to 60 with acute COVID-19. Both conserved end residues are part of each CDR3. Each record gives: clone size, V gene, CDR3 protein. Not all rows give a size; the values are once, few, many and, for expanded clones, a class.

once	TRBV6-5	CASSTVTWDSPLHF
-	TRBV3-1/TRBV3-2	CASSQGSGYTF
-	TRBV5-1	CASRDTNTQYF
-	TRBV30	CAWSQKGAGELFF
-	TRBV7-8	CASSPVPGIQETQYF
-	TRBV27	CASSRTPQGEKLFF
once	TRBV5-1	CASSLEGTGSRMQYF
-	TRBV2	CASSSDRASEAFF
-	TRBV5-4	CASSFPGGAGDTQYF
-	TRBV6-5	CASSTPGQGAKGYTF
-	TRBV2	CASRNRVSYEQYF
-	TRBV10-2	CASRSVEGSEKLFF
once	TRBV30	CAWSIQSNTEAFF
-	TRBV5-6	CASSRVNGQVNTGELFF
-	TRBV27	CASSLTQVTTQYF
few	TRBV28	CASSLYRGSASTEAFF
once	TRBV27	CASSFASSGGATGELFF
-	TRBV4-3	CASSPLGSGEPQHF
once	TRBV27	CASSLGAGRTGELFF
-	TRBV6-5	CASKTGGLNTEAFF
-	TRBV7-7	CASRPGGPNTGELFF
-	TRBV7-2	CASSPGQGPNQPQHF
few	TRBV11-2	CASSLDSAQGAVYGYTF